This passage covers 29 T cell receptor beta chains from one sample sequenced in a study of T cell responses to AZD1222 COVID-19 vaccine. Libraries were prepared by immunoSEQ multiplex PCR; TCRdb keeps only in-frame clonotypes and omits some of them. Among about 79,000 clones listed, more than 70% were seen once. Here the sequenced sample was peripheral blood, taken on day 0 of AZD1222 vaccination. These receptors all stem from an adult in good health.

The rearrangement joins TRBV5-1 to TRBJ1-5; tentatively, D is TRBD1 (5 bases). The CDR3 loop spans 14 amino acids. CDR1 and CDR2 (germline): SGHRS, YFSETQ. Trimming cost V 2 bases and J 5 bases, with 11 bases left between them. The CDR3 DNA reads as TGCGCCAGCAGCTTTCTAAGGGGAGATCAGCCCCAGCATTTT. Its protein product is CASSFLRGDQPQHF.

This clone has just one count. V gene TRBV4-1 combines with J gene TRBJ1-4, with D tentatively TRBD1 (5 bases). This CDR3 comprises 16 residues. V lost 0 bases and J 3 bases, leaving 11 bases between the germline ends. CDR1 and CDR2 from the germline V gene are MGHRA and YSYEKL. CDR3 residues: CASSQETGRSNEKLFF. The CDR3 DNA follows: TGCGCCAGCAGCCAAGAAACGGGACGCTCTAATGAAAAACTGTTTTTT.

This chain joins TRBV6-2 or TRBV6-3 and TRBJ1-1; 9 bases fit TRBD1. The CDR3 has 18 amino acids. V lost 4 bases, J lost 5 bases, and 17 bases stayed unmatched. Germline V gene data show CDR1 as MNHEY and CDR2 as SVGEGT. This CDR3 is CASSWAGDRALKGTEAFF. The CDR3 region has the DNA TGTGCCAGCAGTTGGGCTGGGGACAGGGCGCTAAAGGGGACTGAAGCTTTCTTT.

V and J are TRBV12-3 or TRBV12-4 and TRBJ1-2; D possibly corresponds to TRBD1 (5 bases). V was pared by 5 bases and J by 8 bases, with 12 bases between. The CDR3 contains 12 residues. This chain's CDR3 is CASSTRVSGYTF. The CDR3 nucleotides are TGTGCCAGCAGTACCAGGGTCTCGGGCTACACCTTC.

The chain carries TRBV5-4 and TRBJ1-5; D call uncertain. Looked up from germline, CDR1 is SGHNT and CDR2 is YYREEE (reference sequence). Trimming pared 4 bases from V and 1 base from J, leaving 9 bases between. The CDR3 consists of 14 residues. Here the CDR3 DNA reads TGTGCCAGCAGCCATGAAGGCAGCAATCAGCCCCAGCATTTT. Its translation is CASSHEGSNQPQHF. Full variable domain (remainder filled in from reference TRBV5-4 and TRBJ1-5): ETGVTQSPTHLIKTRGQQVTLRCSSQSGHNTVSWYQQALGQGPQFIFQYYREEENGRGNFPPRFSGLQFPNYSSELNVNALELDDSALYLCASSHEGSNQPQHFGDGTRLSIL.

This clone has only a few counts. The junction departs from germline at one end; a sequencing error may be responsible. The CDR3 DNA reads as TGTGCCAGCTCAACACCGCCCGCGGGGGCCGGGGGTGAAAAACTGTTTTTT. Translating gives CASSTPPAGAGGEKLFF. The V call is TRBV18, the J call TRBJ1-4; a possible D gene is TRBD1 (6 bases). CDR1 KGHSH and CDR2 LQKENI come from the germline V gene. There are 17 residues in the CDR3. The whole variable domain, filled in from reference TRBV18 and TRBJ1-4, reads NAGVMQNPRHLVRRRGQEARLRCSPMKGHSHVYWYRQLPEEGLKFMVYLQKENIIDESGMPKERFSAEFPKEGPSILRIQQVVRGDSAAYFCASSTPPAGAGGEKLFFGSGTQLSVL.

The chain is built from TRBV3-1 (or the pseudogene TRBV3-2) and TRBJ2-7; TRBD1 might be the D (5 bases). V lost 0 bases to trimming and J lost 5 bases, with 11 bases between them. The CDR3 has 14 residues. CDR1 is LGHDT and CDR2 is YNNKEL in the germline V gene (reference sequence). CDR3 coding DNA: TGTGCCAGCAGCCAAGACAGGGTCAGGAACGAGCAGTACTTC. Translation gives CASSQDRVRNEQYF.

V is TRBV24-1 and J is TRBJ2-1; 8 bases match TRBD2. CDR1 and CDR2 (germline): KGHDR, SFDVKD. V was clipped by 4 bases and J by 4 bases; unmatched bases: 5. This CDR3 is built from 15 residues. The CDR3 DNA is TGTGCCACCAGTGAGGGACTAGGGAGGTACAATGAGCAGTTCTTC. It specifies CATSEGLGRYNEQFF.

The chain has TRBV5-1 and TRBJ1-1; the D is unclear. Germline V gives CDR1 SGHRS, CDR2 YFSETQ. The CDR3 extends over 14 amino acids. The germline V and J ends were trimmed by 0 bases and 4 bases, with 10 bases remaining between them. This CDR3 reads CASSLARVGTEAFF. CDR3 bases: TGCGCCAGCAGCTTGGCACGGGTTGGCACTGAAGCTTTCTTT.

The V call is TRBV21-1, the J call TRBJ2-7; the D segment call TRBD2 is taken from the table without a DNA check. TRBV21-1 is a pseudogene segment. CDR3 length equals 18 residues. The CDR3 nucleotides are TGTGCCAGCAGCAAAGAGGGCCTAGCGGGAGCCCAATCCTACGAGCAGTACTTC. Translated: CASSKEGLAGAQSYEQYF.

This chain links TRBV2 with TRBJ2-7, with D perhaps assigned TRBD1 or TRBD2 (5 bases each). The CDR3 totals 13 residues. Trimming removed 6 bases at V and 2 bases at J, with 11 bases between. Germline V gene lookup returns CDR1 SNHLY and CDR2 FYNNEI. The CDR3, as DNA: TGTGCCAGCAGGAGGGACGGAACCTACGAGCAGTACTTC. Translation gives CASRRDGTYEQYF.

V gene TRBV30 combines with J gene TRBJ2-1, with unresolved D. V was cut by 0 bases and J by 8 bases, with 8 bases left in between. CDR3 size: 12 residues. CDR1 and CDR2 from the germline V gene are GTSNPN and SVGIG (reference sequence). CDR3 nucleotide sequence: TGTGCCTGGAGTGTACGCGAGGATGAGCAGTTCTTC. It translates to CAWSVREDEQFF.

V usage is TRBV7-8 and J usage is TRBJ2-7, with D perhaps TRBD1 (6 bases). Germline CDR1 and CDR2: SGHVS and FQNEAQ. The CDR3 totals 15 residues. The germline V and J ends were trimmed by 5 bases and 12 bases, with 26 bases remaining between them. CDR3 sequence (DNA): TGTGCCAGCAGCATTAGTACCACACAAGGGGGATTATTGTACTTC. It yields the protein CASSISTTQGGLLYF.

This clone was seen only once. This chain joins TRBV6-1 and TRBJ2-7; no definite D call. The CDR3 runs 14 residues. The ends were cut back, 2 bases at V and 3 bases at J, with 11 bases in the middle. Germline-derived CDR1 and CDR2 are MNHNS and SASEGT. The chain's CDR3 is CASSETGRSYEQYF. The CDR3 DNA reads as TGTGCCAGCAGTGAAACCGGCAGGAGCTACGAGCAGTACTTC.

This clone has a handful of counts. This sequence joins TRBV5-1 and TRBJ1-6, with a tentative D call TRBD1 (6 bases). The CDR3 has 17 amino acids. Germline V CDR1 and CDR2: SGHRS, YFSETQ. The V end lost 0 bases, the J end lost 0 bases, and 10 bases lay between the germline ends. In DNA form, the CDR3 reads TGCGCCAGCAGCTTGGTAGGGGGAAGCTCCTATAATTCACCCCTCCACTTT. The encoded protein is CASSLVGGSSYNSPLHF.

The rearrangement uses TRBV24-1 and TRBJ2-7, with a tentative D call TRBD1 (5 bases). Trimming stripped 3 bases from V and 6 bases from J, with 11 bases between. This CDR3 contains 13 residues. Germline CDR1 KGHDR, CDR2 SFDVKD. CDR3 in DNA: TGTGCCACCAGTGATCGCCCAGACAGCGAGCAGTACTTC. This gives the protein CATSDRPDSEQYF.

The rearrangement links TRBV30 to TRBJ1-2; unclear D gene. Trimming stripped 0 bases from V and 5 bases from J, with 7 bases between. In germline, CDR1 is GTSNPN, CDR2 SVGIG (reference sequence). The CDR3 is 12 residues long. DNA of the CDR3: TGTGCCTGGAGTGTTAGTCCATATGGCTACACCTTC. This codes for CAWSVSPYGYTF.

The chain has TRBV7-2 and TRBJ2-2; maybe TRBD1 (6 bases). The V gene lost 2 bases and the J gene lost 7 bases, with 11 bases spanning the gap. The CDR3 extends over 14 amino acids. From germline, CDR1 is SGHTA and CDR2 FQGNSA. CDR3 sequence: CASSLIRQVGELFF. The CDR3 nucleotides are TGTGCCAGCAGCTTAATCCGACAGGTCGGGGAGCTGTTTTTT. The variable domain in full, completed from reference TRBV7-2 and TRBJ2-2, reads GAGVSQSPSNKVTEKGKDVELRCDPISGHTALYWYRQSLGQGLEFLIYFQGNSAPDKSGLPSDRFSAERTGGSVSTLTIQRTQQEDSAVYLCASSLIRQVGELFFGEGSRLTVL.

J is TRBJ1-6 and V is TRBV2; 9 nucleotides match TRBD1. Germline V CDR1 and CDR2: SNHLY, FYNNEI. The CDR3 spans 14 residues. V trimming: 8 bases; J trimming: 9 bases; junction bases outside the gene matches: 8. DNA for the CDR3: TGTGCCAGCCGTAGAGGGACAGGGCCTTCACCCCTCCACTTT. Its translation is CASRRGTGPSPLHF.

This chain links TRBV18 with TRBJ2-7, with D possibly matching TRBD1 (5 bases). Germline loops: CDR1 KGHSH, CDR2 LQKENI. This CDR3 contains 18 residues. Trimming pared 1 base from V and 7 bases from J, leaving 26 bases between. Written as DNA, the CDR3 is TGTGCCAGCTCACCACGGCAGGGTTTAAGGGAAACGGCGGTTGAGCAGTACTTC. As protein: CASSPRQGLRETAVEQYF.

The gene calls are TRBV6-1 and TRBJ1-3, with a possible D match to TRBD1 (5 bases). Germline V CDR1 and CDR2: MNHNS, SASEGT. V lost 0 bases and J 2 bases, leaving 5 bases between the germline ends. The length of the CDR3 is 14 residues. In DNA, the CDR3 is TGTGCCAGCAGTGAAGCGGGGGCTGGAAACACCATATATTTT. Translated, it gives CASSEAGAGNTIYF.

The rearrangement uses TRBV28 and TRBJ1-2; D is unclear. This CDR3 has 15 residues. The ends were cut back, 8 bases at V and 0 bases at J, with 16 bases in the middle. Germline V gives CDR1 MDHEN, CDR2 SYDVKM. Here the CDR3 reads CASGDDGEANYGYTF. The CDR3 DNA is TGTGCCAGCGGGGATGATGGAGAGGCTAACTATGGCTACACCTTC.

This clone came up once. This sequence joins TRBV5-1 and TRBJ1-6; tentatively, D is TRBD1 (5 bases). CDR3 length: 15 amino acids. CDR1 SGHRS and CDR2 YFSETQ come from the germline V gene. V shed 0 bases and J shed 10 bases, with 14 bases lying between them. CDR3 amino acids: CASSLAGNVASPLHF. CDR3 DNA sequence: TGCGCCAGCAGCTTGGCAGGGAACGTGGCCTCACCCCTCCACTTT.

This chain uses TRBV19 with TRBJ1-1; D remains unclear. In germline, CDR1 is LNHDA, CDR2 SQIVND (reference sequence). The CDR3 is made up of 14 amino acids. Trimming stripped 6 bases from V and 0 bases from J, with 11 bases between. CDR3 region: CASRLDQLNTEAFF. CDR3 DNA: TGTGCCAGTAGGCTGGACCAGCTGAACACTGAAGCTTTCTTT.

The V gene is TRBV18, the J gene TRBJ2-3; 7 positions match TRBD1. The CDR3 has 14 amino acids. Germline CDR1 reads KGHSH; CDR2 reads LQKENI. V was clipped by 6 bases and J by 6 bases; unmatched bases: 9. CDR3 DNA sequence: TGTGCCAGCTCTCCGGACAGGTTCGACGATACGCAGTATTTT. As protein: CASSPDRFDDTQYF.

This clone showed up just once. This CDR3 is CASSPASGAYNEQFF. DNA of the CDR3: TGTGCCAGCAGCCCTGCTAGCGGGGCCTACAATGAGCAGTTCTTC. J is TRBJ2-1 and V is TRBV6-2 or TRBV6-3; TRBD2 aligns across 9 bases. The V and J ends lost 6 bases and 2 bases, in that order; junction bases with no gene match: 5. There are 15 residues in the CDR3. Germline V gene lookup returns CDR1 MNHEY and CDR2 SVGEGT.

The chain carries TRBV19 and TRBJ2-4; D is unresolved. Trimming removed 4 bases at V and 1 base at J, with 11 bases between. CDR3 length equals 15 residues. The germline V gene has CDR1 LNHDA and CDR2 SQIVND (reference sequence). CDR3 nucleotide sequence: TGTGCCAGTAGTACAGAGGATTTGGCCAAAAACATTCAGTACTTC. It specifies CASSTEDLAKNIQYF.

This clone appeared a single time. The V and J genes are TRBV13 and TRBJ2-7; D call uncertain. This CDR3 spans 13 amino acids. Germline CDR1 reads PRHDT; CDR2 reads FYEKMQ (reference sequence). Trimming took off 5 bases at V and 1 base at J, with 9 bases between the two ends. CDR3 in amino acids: CASSPRSSYEQYF. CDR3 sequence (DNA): TGTGCCAGCAGCCCCCGGAGTTCCTACGAGCAGTACTTC. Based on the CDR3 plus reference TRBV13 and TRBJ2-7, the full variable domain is AAGVIQSPRHLIKEKRETATLKCYPIPRHDTVYWYQQGPGQDPQFLISFYEKMQSDKGSIPDRFSAQQFSDYHSELNMSSLELGDSALYFCASSPRSSYEQYFGPGTRLTVT.

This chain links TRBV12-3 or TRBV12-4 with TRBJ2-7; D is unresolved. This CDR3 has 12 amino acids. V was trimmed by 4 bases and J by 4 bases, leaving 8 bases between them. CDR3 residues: CASSWSRYEQYF. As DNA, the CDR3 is TGTGCCAGCAGTTGGTCGAGATACGAGCAGTACTTC.